This TCR beta chain was sequenced during a study of blood T cell repertoires in COVID-19. Study information: Samples came from the United States, Italy and Spain, spanning acute and convalescent COVID-19. T cells, B-cell-depleted T cells, or PBMCs supplied cDNA or gDNA.

J gave up 2 bases and V 4 bases, and 4 bases lay outside the gene matches. CDR1 is MGHRA and CDR2 is YSYEKL in the germline V gene. The CDR3 contains 15 residues. As handled by the study authors: Cell counts per sample came from amplifying reference gene primers. Some clones are missing from TCRdb's copy, which holds only in-frame ones; the method was immunoSEQ multiplex PCR. V, J and clone size are those of that table, while D and trimming were read from the DNA. The sample contains more than 200,000 clones, 80% to 85% of which appear only once. This clone was seen just once. Sequencing input: peripheral blood. This sequence originates from a man aged 40-49 years with acute or convalescent COVID-19. The J gene is TRBJ1-2, the V gene TRBV4-1; TRBD1 matches at 10 bases. DNA for the CDR3: TGCGCCAGCAGCCCTCCGACAGGGGGCAACTATGGCTACACCTTC. Translated: CASSPPTGGNYGYTF.